This is a list of T cell receptor beta chains from one sample in a study of preoperative IRX-2 immunotherapy in early breast cancer. Generated by immunoSEQ multiplex PCR, the TCRdb table keeps only in-frame clones and is missing some. The sample lists several thousand clones, roughly 80% occurring once. The sequenced sample was tumor tissue, obtained after IRX-2 immunotherapy. The source is a human donor with breast cancer. The CDR3 runs from the conserved cysteine through the conserved F or W. The D gene is left open where the match is weak. Size values are once, few and many counts, or a class for expanded clones, and some rows have none.

>TRBJ2-1|TRBV6-8|-|-
TGTGCCAGTGATCCTGTACTTGTCGGTGGGCAGTTCTTC
CASDPVLVGGQFF
>TRBJ2-1|TRBV29-1|-|-
TGCAGCGTTGAAGATGTTGGGCTAGCGTCCTACAATGAGCAGTTCTTC
CSVEDVGLASYNEQFF
>TRBJ2-5|TRBV23-1|-|-
TGCGCCAGCAGCCAAGGAAGGGTGGGGGGCCTAAAGACCCAGTACTTC
CASSQGRVGGLKTQYF
>TRBJ2-5|TRBV18|-|TRBD1
TGTGCCAGCTCTGGGGACAGTGAAGAGACCCAGTACTTC
CASSGDSEETQYF
>TRBJ2-5|TRBV19|-|-
TGTGCCACTGGGGGAGTTCGGGGAGAGACCCAGTACTTC
CATGGVRGETQYF
>TRBJ1-5|TRBV11-3|few|-
TGTGCCAGCAGCTCAACAGGGCCGGGTGATCAGCCCCAGCATTTT
CASSSTGPGDQPQHF
>TRBJ1-5|TRBV27|-|-
TGTGCCAGCAGTTCCCGGATGATCCCCAGTCAGCCCCAGCATTTT
CASSSRMIPSQPQHF
>TRBJ2-4|TRBV19|-|-
TGTGCCAGTAGTATCTCCATAGAAGTGGTGCACATTCAGTACTTC
CASSISIEVVHIQYF
>TRBJ2-1|TRBV19|once|-
TGTGCCAGTAGTTTCACCGGGGCAGGGGTATACAATGAGCAGTTCTTC
CASSFTGAGVYNEQFF
>TRBJ1-5|TRBV6-8|once|TRBD1
TGTGCCAGCAGTGCCCTACAGGGGTACGGCAATCAGCCCCAGCATTTT
CASSALQGYGNQPQHF
>TRBJ2-1|TRBV11-3|-|TRBD2
TGTGCCAGCAGCCCCCGGACTAGCTACAATGAGCAGTTCTTC
CASSPRTSYNEQFF